These 10 T cell receptor beta chains share one sample of origin, sequenced in a study of regulatory T cells in long-lasting Graves disease. Time point described: persistent/refractory GD, antithyroid drugs over 5 years with positive TRAb. Extracted RNA from PBMCs served as the source of the TCR library. CDR3 regions were amplified by Arm-PCR using iRepertoire HTBI primers to build TCR beta libraries. TCRdb re-analysed the multiplex PCR reads in MiXCR, keeping a single row per CDR3 protein. The sample has 500,000 to 700,000 distinct CDR3 sequences, about 32% seen once. Specimen: peripheral blood mononuclear cells (PBMCs), collected when the disease was refractory, from a patient treated with antithyroid drugs. All receptors derive from a female donor with Graves disease.

This clonotype was recorded at least ten times. The V gene is TRBV20-1, the J gene TRBJ2-7; perhaps TRBD2 as D (6 bases). This CDR3 region has 17 residues. Germline V CDR1 and CDR2: DFQATT, SNEGSKA (reference sequence). Between the trimmed V and J ends, which lost 0 bases and 4 bases, there was a span of 22 bases. The CDR3 loop reads CSARDVGSEGGLYEQYF. CDR3 coding DNA: TGCAGTGCTAGAGATGTGGGGTCCGAGGGAGGTTTATACGAGCAGTACTTC.

The CDR3 DNA is TGTGCCAGCAGCCTCCTCGGCGGGGGTGAGCAGTTCTTC. Encoded protein: CASSLLGGGEQFF. The chain couples TRBV9 to TRBJ2-1, with 7 bases lining up with TRBD2. The V segment lost 4 bases and the J segment 9 bases; nucleotides outside the gene matches: 7. The CDR3 sequence is 13 residues long. Germline CDR1 is SGDLS and CDR2 is YYNGEE.

This clonotype was counted only a few times. The chain carries TRBV6-9 and TRBJ2-7, with D unresolved. In germline, CDR1 is MNHGY, CDR2 SVAAGI. The CDR3 spans 13 residues. The V end was cut by 3 bases, the J end by 4 bases, with 10 bases between. The DNA of the CDR3 is TGTGCCAGCAGTTACAAGGAATGGTACGAGCAGTACTTC. Its protein is CASSYKEWYEQYF.

This chain connects TRBV15 to TRBJ1-1; D call uncertain. V was cut by 5 bases and J by 1 base, with 17 bases left in between. This CDR3 is 16 amino acids long. Germline values: CDR1 LNHNV, CDR2 YYDKDF (reference sequence). CDR3 sequence (DNA): TGTGCCACCAGCCGAGTTTTCGGGGTGGCGAACACTGAAGCTTTCTTT. Translation gives CATSRVFGVANTEAFF.

There are a few counts of this clonotype. The V call is TRBV27, the J call TRBJ1-5; D is possibly TRBD1 (6 bases). CDR3 length equals 16 residues. Per germline, CDR1 MNHEY and CDR2 SMNVEV (reference sequence). V lost 1 base and J 2 bases, leaving 12 bases between the germline ends. The CDR3 nucleotides are TGTGCCAGCAGTTTATGGCAGGGGAACGGCAATCAGCCCCAGCATTTT. Translating it yields CASSLWQGNGNQPQHF.

The rearrangement joins TRBV18 to TRBJ1-6, with TRBD1 identical over 11 bases. From germline, CDR1 is KGHSH and CDR2 LQKENI. This CDR3 has 17 amino acids. V shed 3 bases and J 7 bases; nucleotides not matched to a gene: 8. In DNA, the CDR3 is TGTGCCAGCTCACCGATGACGGGACAGGGGGTCAATTCACCCCTCCACTTT. Translating it yields CASSPMTGQGVNSPLHF. Full variable domain (outside the CDR3, taken from reference TRBV18 and TRBJ1-6): NAGVMQNPRHLVRRRGQEARLRCSPMKGHSHVYWYRQLPEEGLKFMVYLQKENIIDESGMPKERFSAEFPKEGPSILRIQQVVRGDSAAYFCASSPMTGQGVNSPLHFGNGTRLTVT.

This clonotype was counted a few times. The chain recombines TRBV10-3 with TRBJ1-2; TRBD1 matches 9 bases. Germline CDR1 and CDR2: ENHRY and SYGVKD. CDR3 length equals 15 residues. V lost 4 bases, J lost 4 bases, and 7 bases stayed unmatched. The CDR3: CAISGEQGASYGYTF. The CDR3 nucleotides are TGTGCCATCAGTGGGGAACAGGGGGCCTCCTATGGCTACACCTTC.

Concerning this clonotype itself: This may stem from a read error, because a much larger clone lies one nucleotide away. The chain links TRBV2 to TRBJ1-2, with D maybe TRBD1 (5 bases). The CDR3 runs to 15 residues. Trimming took off 7 bases at V and 3 bases at J, with 18 bases between the two ends. Germline-derived CDR1 and CDR2 are SNHLY and FYNNEI. Written as DNA, the CDR3 is TGTGCCAGCACCCCCGGGACTCCCAGGGACTATGGCTACACCTTC. Translation gives CASTPGTPRDYGYTF.

V usage is TRBV20-1 and J usage is TRBJ2-7; D call uncertain. This CDR3 is 15 amino acids long. Trimming took off 2 bases at V and 3 bases at J, with 17 bases between the two ends. Germline V gene data show CDR1 as DFQATT and CDR2 as SNEGSKA (reference sequence). The CDR3 sequence is CSARRVDNYYYEQYF. CDR3 coding DNA: TGCAGTGCTAGAAGAGTTGACAACTATTACTACGAGCAGTACTTC.

This clonotype was picked up a small number of times. The chain couples TRBV29-1 to TRBJ2-4; maybe TRBD2 (5 bases). In germline, CDR1 is SQVTM, CDR2 ANQGSEA. The CDR3 totals 14 residues. V lost 4 bases to trimming and J lost 1 base, with 11 bases between them. The CDR3 region is CSVAPTGAKNIQYF. For the CDR3, the DNA is TGCAGCGTTGCCCCGACGGGGGCCAAAAACATTCAGTACTTC.